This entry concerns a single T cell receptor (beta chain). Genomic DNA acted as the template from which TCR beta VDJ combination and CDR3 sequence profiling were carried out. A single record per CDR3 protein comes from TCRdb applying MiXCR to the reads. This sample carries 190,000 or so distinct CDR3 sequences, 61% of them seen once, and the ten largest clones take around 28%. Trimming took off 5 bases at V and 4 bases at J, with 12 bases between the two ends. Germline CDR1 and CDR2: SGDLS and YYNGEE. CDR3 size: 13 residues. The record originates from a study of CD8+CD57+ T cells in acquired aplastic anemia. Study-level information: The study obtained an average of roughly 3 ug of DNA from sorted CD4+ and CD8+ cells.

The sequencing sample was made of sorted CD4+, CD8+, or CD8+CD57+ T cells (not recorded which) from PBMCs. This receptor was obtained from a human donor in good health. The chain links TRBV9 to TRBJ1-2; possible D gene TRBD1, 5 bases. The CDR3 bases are TGTGCCAGCAGTCCACTTCAGGGCTATGGCTACACCTTC. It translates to CASSPLQGYGYTF.